The next 18 T cell receptor beta chains were all read from a single sample in a study of a mutant IDH1 vaccine in newly diagnosed glioma (dated by TCRdb to the early 2020s). The time point tag for this specimen amounts to: week 35, safety follow-up. Each vaccine dose, consisting of 300 ug of a 20-mer mutant IDH1 peptide in Montanide, was administered subcutaneously with topical imiquimod. Library construction relied on the immunoSEQ multiplex PCR assay. Not all clones reach the TCRdb copy of this immuneACCESS table, which keeps in-frame sequences only. Checked studies attribute under half of the gap to unresolved V genes and leave the rest unexplained. This sample holds about 54,000 clones; around four fifths were observed only once. In total, the top ten clones hold roughly 4% of the sample. Their antigen targets remain unknown. Sequenced material: PBMCs, taken from a glioma patient whose treatment included an IDH1 peptide vaccine. Every receptor here comes from a woman between 18 and 29 years old with glioma.

This chain connects TRBV6-6 to TRBJ1-3; D gene ambiguous. The CDR3 runs 12 residues. The V gene's germline CDR1 is MNHNY and CDR2 SVGAGI (reference sequence). V lost 9 bases and J 0 bases, leaving 6 bases between the germline ends. In nucleotides, the CDR3 is TGTGCCAGTAGGGACTCTGGAAACACCATATATTTT. Amino acid sequence: CASRDSGNTIYF.

A single count supports this clone. The J gene is TRBJ2-7, the V gene TRBV2; perhaps TRBD2 as D (6 bases). The germline CDR1 and CDR2 sequences are SNHLY and FYNNEI. V shed 7 bases and J shed 1 base, with 11 bases lying between them. The CDR3 runs 13 residues. Here the CDR3 reads CASTRDFSYEQYF. CDR3 in DNA: TGTGCCAGCACTCGGGACTTTTCCTACGAGCAGTACTTC.

The CDR3 DNA is TGTGCCTGGAGTCCGGGGACAGGAAAGGGAACTTATGGCTACACCTTC. Its protein product is CAWSPGTGKGTYGYTF. V gene TRBV30 combines with J gene TRBJ1-2; 8 nucleotides align to TRBD1. The CDR3 loop spans 16 amino acids. Germline V gene lookup returns CDR1 GTSNPN and CDR2 SVGIG (reference sequence). The V segment lost 2 bases and the J segment 5 bases; nucleotides outside the gene matches: 13. Based on the CDR3 plus reference TRBV30 and TRBJ1-2, the full variable domain is SQTIHQWPATLVQPVGSPLSLECTVEGTSNPNLYWYRQAAGRGLQLLFYSVGIGQISSEVPQNLSASRPQDRQFILSSKKLLLSDSGFYLCAWSPGTGKGTYGYTFGSGTRLTVV.

The V gene is TRBV19, the J gene TRBJ2-5, with D perhaps TRBD2 (6 bases). V shed 9 bases and J shed 2 bases, with 13 bases lying between them. Per the germline V gene, CDR1 is LNHDA and CDR2 is SQIVND (reference sequence). The CDR3 spans 13 residues. The CDR3 sequence: CARAAGQQETQYF. The DNA for the CDR3 is TGTGCCAGGGCGGCGGGGCAGCAAGAGACCCAGTACTTC. Full variable domain (outside the CDR3, taken from reference TRBV19 and TRBJ2-5): DGGITQSPKYLFRKEGQNVTLSCEQNLNHDAMYWYRQDPGQGLRLIYYSQIVNDFQKGDIAEGYSVSREKKESFPLTVTSAQKNPTAFYLCARAAGQQETQYFGPGTRLLVL.

The rearrangement links TRBV19 to TRBJ2-1; tentatively, D is TRBD2 (6 bases). The V gene lost 10 bases and the J gene lost 3 bases, with 13 bases spanning the gap. Germline CDR1 reads LNHDA; CDR2 reads SQIVND (reference sequence). The CDR3 consists of 13 residues. The CDR3 loop is CATWGLRYNEQFF. The CDR3, as DNA: TGTGCCACTTGGGGACTTCGCTACAATGAGCAGTTCTTC.

J is TRBJ2-7 and V is TRBV7-6; 11 bases fit TRBD2. CDR1 and CDR2 (germline): SGHVS, FNYEAQ. Losses at the gene ends were 0 bases for V and 2 bases for J; bases not matched to a gene: 6. CDR3 length: 17 amino acids. The CDR3 nucleotides read TGTGCCAGCAGCTTAGCTTCTAGCGGGGGGAATACCTACGAGCAGTACTTC. Translation: CASSLASSGGNTYEQYF.

The chain couples TRBV4-2 to TRBJ1-2; D not certain. The CDR3 length is 16 residues. The V gene lost 1 base and the J gene lost 4 bases, with 16 bases spanning the gap. Per the germline V gene, CDR1 is LGHNA and CDR2 is YNFKEQ. The CDR3 bases are TGTGCCAGCAGCCAAGTTACCGGGCTAGGGTCCTATGGCTACACCTTC. This codes for CASSQVTGLGSYGYTF.

The chain couples TRBV12-5 to TRBJ2-2; either TRBD1 or TRBD2 may fit D (6 bases each). Germline CDR1 LGHNT, CDR2 FRNRAP. The V gene lost 3 bases and the J gene lost 5 bases, with 13 bases spanning the gap. The CDR3 runs 15 residues. CDR3 bases: TGTGCTAGTGGTTTAGGAGGGGGGTGGACCGGGGAGCTGTTTTTT. Protein: CASGLGGGWTGELFF.

This chain's CDR3 is CATSRAGQGPSYEQYF. In nucleotides, the CDR3 is TGTGCCACCAGCAGGGCTGGACAGGGTCCCTCCTACGAGCAGTACTTC. J is TRBJ2-7 and V is TRBV15, with 8 positions matching TRBD1. The germline CDR1 and CDR2 sequences are LNHNV and YYDKDF (reference sequence). The CDR3 spans 16 residues. Unmatched junction bases numbered 7, after V lost 3 bases and J lost 0 bases.

The chain uses TRBV6-1 and TRBJ2-7; no reliable D call. The germline V gene encodes CDR1 MNHNS and CDR2 SASEGT. This CDR3 region has 11 residues. V was pared by 6 bases and J by 9 bases, with 12 bases between. CDR3 in amino acids: CASSESRRQYF. In nucleotides, the CDR3 is TGTGCCAGCAGCGAGTCCCGCCGGCAGTACTTC.

This rearrangement joins TRBV28 to TRBJ1-1; D gene uncertain. Germline CDR1 and CDR2: MDHEN and SYDVKM. The CDR3 length is 14 residues. V was clipped by 5 bases and J by 4 bases, with 14 bases between them. The CDR3 coding sequence is TGTGCCAGCAGTAGCCCTGGAGGGCGCACTGAAGCTTTCTTT. It is translated as CASSSPGGRTEAFF.

V is TRBV9 and J is TRBJ2-2; D is possibly TRBD2 (6 bases). The CDR3 sequence is 15 residues long. The ends were cut back, 3 bases at V and 5 bases at J, with 14 bases in the middle. CDR1 is SGDLS, CDR2 YYNGEE, per germline. DNA for the CDR3: TGTGCCAGCAGCGCGCGGGGAACCCTAACCGGGGAGCTGTTTTTT. It encodes CASSARGTLTGELFF.

This clone was observed a handful of times. The V and J genes are TRBV28 and TRBJ1-5, with D possibly matching TRBD1 (5 bases). Between the trimmed V and J ends, which lost 1 base and 7 bases, there was a span of 11 bases. Germline V CDR1 and CDR2: MDHEN, SYDVKM. CDR3 size: 14 residues. The DNA of the CDR3 is TGTGCCAGCAGTTTATATTTGTCAGGGCAGCCCCAGCATTTT. Translation gives CASSLYLSGQPQHF. Looking up the rest from reference TRBV28 and TRBJ1-5 gives the full variable domain: DVKVTQSSRYLVKRTGEKVFLECVQDMDHENMFWYRQDPGLGLRLIYFSYDVKMKEKGDIPEGYSVSREKKERFSLILESASTNQTSMYLCASSLYLSGQPQHFGDGTRLSIL.

The CDR3 protein is CASSLELSILDEAFF. Here the CDR3 DNA reads TGTGCCAGCAGCTTGGAACTCAGTATCTTGGATGAAGCTTTCTTT. The V and J genes are TRBV5-5 and TRBJ1-1; D unclear. The CDR3 consists of 15 residues. Trimming took off 0 bases at V and 7 bases at J, with 16 bases between the two ends. CDR1 is SGHKS and CDR2 is YYEKEE in the germline V gene (reference sequence).

This clone showed up just a few times. The V call is TRBV11-3, the J call TRBJ1-1; D perhaps matches TRBD1 (6 bases). Germline CDR1 and CDR2: SGHNT and YENEEA. V shed 5 bases and J shed 6 bases, with 10 bases lying between them. CDR3 length equals 12 residues. In DNA form, the CDR3 reads TGTGCCAGCAGCAAGGGACATTCTGAAGCTTTCTTT. Translation: CASSKGHSEAFF.

V usage is TRBV27 and J usage is TRBJ2-7, with D unresolved. Trimming took 3 bases from V and 3 from J, leaving 9 bases between them. The CDR3 loop spans 13 amino acids. CDR1 and CDR2 (germline): MNHEY, SMNVEV (reference sequence). For the CDR3, the DNA is TGTGCCAGCAGTTTCGGCTTTCGCTACGAGCAGTACTTC. Translated: CASSFGFRYEQYF.

The chain couples TRBV5-1 to TRBJ2-1; TRBD2 matches 11 bases. The CDR3 contains 18 residues. CDR1 is SGHRS and CDR2 is YFSETQ in the germline V gene. The V and J ends lost 1 base and 0 bases, in that order; junction bases with no gene match: 6. DNA for the CDR3: TGCGCCAGCAGCTTGCCGGGACTAGCGGTAAGCTCCTACAATGAGCAGTTCTTC. Encoded protein: CASSLPGLAVSSYNEQFF.

The chain has TRBV5-6 and TRBJ2-7, with D maybe TRBD2 (5 bases). The CDR3 spans 14 residues. Germline V gene sequence: CDR1 SGHDT, CDR2 YYEEEE. Trimming cost V 0 bases and J 7 bases, with 14 bases left between them. The CDR3 DNA sequence: TGTGCCAGCAGCTTGGGAGCGGTTGTGAGGGAGCAGTACTTC. It is translated as CASSLGAVVREQYF.